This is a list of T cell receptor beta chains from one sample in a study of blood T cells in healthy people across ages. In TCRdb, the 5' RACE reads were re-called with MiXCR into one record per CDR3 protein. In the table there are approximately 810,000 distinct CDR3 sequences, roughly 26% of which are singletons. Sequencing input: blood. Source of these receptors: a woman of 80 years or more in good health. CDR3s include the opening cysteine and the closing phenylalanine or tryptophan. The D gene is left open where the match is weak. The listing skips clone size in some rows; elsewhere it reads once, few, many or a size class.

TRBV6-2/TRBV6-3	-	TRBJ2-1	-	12	TGTGCCAGCAAGGAGTCCTACAATGAGCAGTTCTTC	CASKESYNEQFF
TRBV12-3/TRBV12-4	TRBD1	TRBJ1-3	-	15	TGTGCCAGCAGTCCCCGACAGGGTTCCGGAAACACCATATATTTT	CASSPRQGSGNTIYF
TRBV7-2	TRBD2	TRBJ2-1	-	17	TGTGCCAGCACCCTAAGAGGACGAGCGGGGGGATACAATGAGCAGTTCTTC	CASTLRGRAGGYNEQFF
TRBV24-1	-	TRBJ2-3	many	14	TGTGCCACACGCGGAGGTTTTGGCACAGATACGCAGTATTTT	CATRGGFGTDTQYF
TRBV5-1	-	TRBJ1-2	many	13	TGCGCCAGCAGCTTGGCCACAGGGTTTGGCTACACCTTC	CASSLATGFGYTF
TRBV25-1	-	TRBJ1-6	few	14	TGTGCCAGCATACCGGACGGACGAAATTCACCCCTCCACTTT	CASIPDGRNSPLHF
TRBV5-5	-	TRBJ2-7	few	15	TGTGCCAGCAGCTCCTCCTGGGGTAGGGACTACGAGCAGTACTTC	CASSSSWGRDYEQYF
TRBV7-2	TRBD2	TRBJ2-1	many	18	TGTGCCAGCAGCTTAGGCCCCGGAGGTAGCGGGGGCTTAAATGAGCAGTTCTTC	CASSLGPGGSGGLNEQFF
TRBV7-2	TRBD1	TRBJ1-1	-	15	TGTGCCAGCAGCCCTACTCCAGACAGGGGCTCTGAAGCTTTCTTT	CASSPTPDRGSEAFF
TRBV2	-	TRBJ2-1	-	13	TGTGCCAGCCTCCGGACGGCCTACAATGAGCAGTTCTTC	CASLRTAYNEQFF
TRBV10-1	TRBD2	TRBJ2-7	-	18	TGCGCCAGCAGTGAGTTTGGACTAGCGGGGAGGGACTCCTACGAGCAGTACTTC	CASSEFGLAGRDSYEQYF
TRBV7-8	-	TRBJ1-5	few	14	TGTGCCAGCAGCTTAAAGGGGTACGCTCAGCCCCAGCATTTT	CASSLKGYAQPQHF
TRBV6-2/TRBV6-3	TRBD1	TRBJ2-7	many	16	TGTGCCAGCAGGAACCCACGAACAGGGGCCAACTACGAGCAGTACTTC	CASRNPRTGANYEQYF
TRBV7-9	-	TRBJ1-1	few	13	TGTGCCAGCAGCTTTCCTCAGAACACTGAAGCTTTCTTT	CASSFPQNTEAFF
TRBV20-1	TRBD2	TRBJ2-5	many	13	TGCAGTGCTACGGGACTAGCGTACGAGACCCAGTACTTC	CSATGLAYETQYF
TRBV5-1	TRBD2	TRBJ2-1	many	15	TGCGCCAGCAGCTTGATGGCGGGGGTTTACAATGAGCAGTTCTTC	CASSLMAGVYNEQFF
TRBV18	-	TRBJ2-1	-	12	TGTGCCAGCTCACCAGAAAGGTATGGAAGGTTCTTC	CASSPERYGRFF
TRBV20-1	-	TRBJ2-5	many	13	TGCAGTGCTAGACGAGGGATACGAGAGACCCAGTACTTC	CSARRGIRETQYF
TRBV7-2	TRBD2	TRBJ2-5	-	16	TGTGCCAGCACAAGGGCGGGTAGCGGGGCACAAGAGACCCAGTACTTC	CASTRAGSGAQETQYF
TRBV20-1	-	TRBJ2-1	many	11	TGCAGTGCTTTTGTCGATCCGGAGCAGTTCTTC	CSAFVDPEQFF
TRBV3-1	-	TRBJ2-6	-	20	TGTGCCAGCAGCCAAGGAGAAAAAGACCCAGGGGACTCCGGGGCCAACGTCCGGACTTTC	CASSQGEKDPGDSGANVRTF
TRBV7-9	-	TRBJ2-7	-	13	TGTGCCAGCAGCTTAGTTCTACTGGGCGAGCAGTACTTC	CASSLVLLGEQYF
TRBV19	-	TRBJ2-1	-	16	TGTGCCAGTAGTATAGCGGGTGGAAGCTCCTACAATGAGCAGTTCTTC	CASSIAGGSSYNEQFF
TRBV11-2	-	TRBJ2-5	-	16	TGTGCCAGCAGCTTAGATAATGGACTAATTTGGCGGACCCAGTACTTC	CASSLDNGLIWRTQYF
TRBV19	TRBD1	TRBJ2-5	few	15	TGTGCCAGTAGGCCGGCAGGGGGACCGGGAGAGACCCAGTACTTC	CASRPAGGPGETQYF
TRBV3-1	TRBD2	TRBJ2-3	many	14	TGTGCCAGCAGCCTCTGGACTAGCGCGGATACGCAGTATTTT	CASSLWTSADTQYF
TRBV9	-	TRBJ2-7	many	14	TGTGCCAGCAGCGTAGTAGACCGGTCCTACGAGCAGTACTTC	CASSVVDRSYEQYF
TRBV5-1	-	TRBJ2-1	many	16	TGCGCCAGCAGCTTGGCGGCCAGGGGCTCCTACAATGAGCAGTTCTTC	CASSLAARGSYNEQFF
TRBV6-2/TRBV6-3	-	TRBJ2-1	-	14	TGTGCCAGCAAGCCAGGGACCCCCTCCAATGAGCAGTTCTTC	CASKPGTPSNEQFF
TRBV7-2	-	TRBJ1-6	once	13	TGTGCCAGCAGCTTAGGGGTTGGTTCACCCCTCCACTTT	CASSLGVGSPLHF
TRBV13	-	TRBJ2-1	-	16	TGTGCCAGCAGCACCCCGAGGACAGACTCCTACAATGAGCAGTTCTTC	CASSTPRTDSYNEQFF
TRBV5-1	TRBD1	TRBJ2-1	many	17	TGCGCCAGCAACCAAAACAGGGGGTCAACCTCCTACAATGAGCAGTTCTTC	CASNQNRGSTSYNEQFF
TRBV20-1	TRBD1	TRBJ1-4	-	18	TGCAGTGCTAGAGGGCTTGGACAGGGGGTGCCTACTAATGAAAAACTGTTTTTT	CSARGLGQGVPTNEKLFF
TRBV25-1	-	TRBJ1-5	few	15	TGTGCCAGCAGTGAATCGGGCAGGGGAGATCAGCCCCAGCATTTT	CASSESGRGDQPQHF
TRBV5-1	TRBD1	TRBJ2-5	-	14	TGCGCCAGCAGCTTGGGGGACAGGGGGGAGACCCAGTACTTC	CASSLGDRGETQYF
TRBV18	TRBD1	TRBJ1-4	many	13	TGTGCCAGCTCCGAGACAGGGCGAGGAAAACTGTTTTTT	CASSETGRGKLFF
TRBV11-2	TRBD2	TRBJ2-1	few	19	TGTGCCAGCAGCTTAGCCGGGGGCACGGGACTAGCGGTCTACAATGAGCAGTTCTTC	CASSLAGGTGLAVYNEQFF
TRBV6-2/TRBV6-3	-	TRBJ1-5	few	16	TGTACCAGCAGTGGTACGTCTTCCCCCAGCAATCAGCCCCAGCATTTT	CTSSGTSSPSNQPQHF
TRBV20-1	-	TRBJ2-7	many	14	TGCAGTGCCCCCGGGGAACCCGGGACCTACGAGCAGTACTTC	CSAPGEPGTYEQYF
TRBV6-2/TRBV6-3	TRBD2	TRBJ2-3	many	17	TGTGCCAGCAGTTACTCGGTTCAGCGGGAAAGCACAGATACGCAGTATTTT	CASSYSVQRESTDTQYF
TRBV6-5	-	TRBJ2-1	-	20	TGTGCCAGCAGTTACTCGAGGACCGGAAATACCCCTCACAACTACAATGAGCAGTTCTTC	CASSYSRTGNTPHNYNEQFF
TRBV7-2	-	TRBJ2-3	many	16	TGTGCCAGCAGCTTAATCCCGTTTTCGGACCCAGATACGCAGTATTTT	CASSLIPFSDPDTQYF
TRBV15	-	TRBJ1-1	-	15	TGTGCCACCAGCCCTCCAGGGTCAGGCAACACTGAAGCTTTCTTT	CATSPPGSGNTEAFF
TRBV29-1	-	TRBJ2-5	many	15	TGCAGCGTTGTTGGCAGGATAATGGGACAAGAGACCCAGTACTTC	CSVVGRIMGQETQYF
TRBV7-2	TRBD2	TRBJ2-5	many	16	TGTGCCAGCAGCTTAGCTAGCGGGGGTAGCCAAGAGACCCAGTACTTC	CASSLASGGSQETQYF
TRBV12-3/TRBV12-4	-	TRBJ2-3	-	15	TGTGCCAGCATCAAACAGGGATTTGGCACAGATGCGCGGTATTTT	CASIKQGFGTDARYF
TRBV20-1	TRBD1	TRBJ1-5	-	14	TGCAGTGCCAGGACAGGGGAGGATGATCAGCCCCAGCATTTT	CSARTGEDDQPQHF
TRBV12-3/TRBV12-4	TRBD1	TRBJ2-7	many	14	TGTGCCAGCAATTCTCAGGGGGCGCGCTACGAGCAGTACTTC	CASNSQGARYEQYF
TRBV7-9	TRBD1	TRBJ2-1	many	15	TGTGCCAGCAGCGAGGGACAGGGAGGGTACGCTGAGCAGTTCTTC	CASSEGQGGYAEQFF
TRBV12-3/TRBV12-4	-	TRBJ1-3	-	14	TGTGCCAGCAGTTTGGTCATGACTGGAAACACCATATATTTT	CASSLVMTGNTIYF
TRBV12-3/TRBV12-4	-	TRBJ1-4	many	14	TGTGCCAGCAGAAAGGAGACGGGGAATGAAAAACTGTTTTTT	CASRKETGNEKLFF
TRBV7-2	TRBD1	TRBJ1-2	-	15	TGTGTCAGCAGCTTAGCAAGACAGGGGGGGAATGGCTACACCTTC	CVSSLARQGGNGYTF
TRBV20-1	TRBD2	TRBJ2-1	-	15	TGCAGTGGCGAGCAGCGGGGGGAAACCTACGGTGAGCAGTTCTTC	CSGEQRGETYGEQFF